The T cell receptor (beta chain) described here comes from a study of blood T cells in healthy people across ages. With a J-beta primer mix and a sample-barcoded 5' primer, a second PCR ran about 7 to 12 cycles. Each CDR3 protein is one row after TCRdb ran MiXCR on the 5' RACE reads. The sample lists about 1,500,000 distinct CDR3 sequences, roughly 27% seen once, with 7% to 9% in the top ten. This clonotype was observed a few times. Its target is not known. The amount of total RNA extracted per sample was at least 5.5 micrograms. Overall study results and limits: Shifts in expanded clonotypes may have been confounded by donor CMV status, which was unknown. While age rose, TCR beta diversity per million T cells dropped in a roughly linear way. Naive T cell percentage showed a strong correlation with the diversity of TCR beta.

The CDR3 length is 13 residues. The junction had 5 bases not matched to a gene; V was cut back by 8 bases and J by 5 bases. Germline V gives CDR1 MGHDK, CDR2 SYGVNS. The sequence was collected from a young woman in good health. The sample was blood. This rearrangement joins TRBV25-1 to TRBJ2-1, with 8 bases matching TRBD2. CDR3 sequence reads: CASVSGRDNEQFF. CDR3 sequence (DNA): TGTGCCAGCGTATCCGGGAGGGACAATGAGCAGTTCTTC.